These 8 T cell receptor beta chains share one sample of origin, sequenced in a study of Graves' ophthalmopathy and Graves' hyperthyroidism. RNA transcripts yielded amplified TCR beta CDR3 regions. HTBI primers primed a first-round RT-PCR, and a second-round multiplex PCR followed. TCRdb re-called the multiplex PCR reads with MiXCR, one entry per CDR3 protein. The table includes over 500,000 distinct CDR3 sequences, about a fifth detected once. Sequenced: peripheral blood. The source is a woman aged 18 to 35 with stable Graves' hyperthyroidism. Some clones in this sample may be carry-over from other donors' samples.

CDR3 coding DNA: TGTGCCAGCAGACCAGGGGGCAAGACTGAAGCTTTCTTT. Translation: CASRPGGKTEAFF. This rearrangement joins TRBV6-1 to TRBJ1-1; 8 nucleotides line up with TRBD1. V lost 6 bases and J lost 5; bases outside the gene matches: 5. The CDR3 runs to 13 residues. Germline CDR1 reads MNHNS; CDR2 reads SASEGT.

This CDR3 is CASSEQGELFF. The CDR3 DNA reads TGCGCCAGCAGTGAACAGGGGGAGCTGTTTTTT. J is TRBJ2-2 and V is TRBV10-1; D gene unclear. Germline-derived CDR1 and CDR2 are WNHNN and SYGVQD (reference sequence). There are 11 residues in the CDR3. Trimming took 3 bases from V and 8 from J, leaving 4 bases between them.

CDR3 region: CASSGLRTGGQETQYF. CDR3 in DNA: TGTGCCAGCAGTGGCCTAAGGACAGGAGGGCAAGAGACCCAGTACTTC. The chain has TRBV6-1 and TRBJ2-5; perhaps TRBD1 as D (7 bases). Trimming pared 4 bases from V and 2 bases from J, leaving 17 bases between. Germline V gene sequence: CDR1 MNHNS, CDR2 SASEGT. This CDR3 is built from 16 residues.

This clonotype was found many times. The chain joins TRBV10-2 to TRBJ2-2; 8 nucleotides match TRBD1. V was pared by 7 bases and J by 7 bases, with 8 bases of the junction left unmatched. The CDR3 sequence is 14 residues long. Germline values: CDR1 WSHSY, CDR2 SAAADI. CDR3 loop: CASNNRGFDGELFF. In DNA, the CDR3 is TGCGCCAGCAACAACAGGGGGTTCGACGGGGAGCTGTTTTTT.

V gene TRBV5-6 combines with J gene TRBJ1-2; D is unclear. Trimming removed 3 bases from V and 3 bases from J, with 9 bases in between. Looked up from germline, CDR1 is SGHDT and CDR2 is YYEEEE. The CDR3 runs 13 residues. The CDR3: CASSSQLHYGYTF. Written as DNA, the CDR3 is TGTGCCAGCAGCTCTCAGCTTCACTATGGCTACACCTTC.

This clonotype was observed a few times. The V and J genes are TRBV7-9 and TRBJ2-7, with 7 bases aligning to TRBD1. In germline, CDR1 is SEHNR, CDR2 FQNEAQ (reference sequence). The CDR3 is made up of 14 amino acids. The ends lost 5 bases at V and 5 bases at J; junction bases unmatched: 9. The DNA of the CDR3 is TGTGCCAGCAGCCCCCAACAGGGGATCAACGAGCAGTACTTC. Its translation: CASSPQQGINEQYF. Full variable domain (outside the CDR3, taken from reference TRBV7-9 and TRBJ2-7): DTGVSQNPRHKITKRGQNVTFRCDPISEHNRLYWYRQTLGQGPEFLTYFQNEAQLEKSRLLSDRFSAERPKGSFSTLEIQRTEQGDSAMYLCASSPQQGINEQYFGPGTRLTVT.

The chain uses TRBV28 and TRBJ1-2, with 9 bases that match TRBD1. The length of the CDR3 is 16 residues. V lost 3 bases, J lost 6 bases, and 11 bases stayed unmatched. Germline-derived CDR1 and CDR2 are MDHEN and SYDVKM. The chain's CDR3 is CASSFPYRDRVNGYTF. As DNA, the CDR3 is TGTGCCAGCAGTTTCCCTTACCGGGACAGGGTGAATGGCTACACCTTC.

The chain carries TRBV14 and TRBJ1-5; no reliable D call. V was trimmed by 0 bases and J by 9 bases, leaving 12 bases between them. The length of the CDR3 is 14 residues. Germline V CDR1 and CDR2: SGHDN, FVKESK. CDR3 in DNA: TGTGCCAGCAGCCAAGATAGTTCTGTGGGGCCCCAGCATTTT. Protein sequence: CASSQDSSVGPQHF.